Following are 25 T cell receptor beta chains from one sample sequenced in a study of cytomegalovirus exposure and HLA in healthy donors. The PCR contained 60 Vbeta and 13 Jbeta primers. Here immunoSEQ multiplex PCR was the method, and the copy in TCRdb shows in-frame clones only, minus some. The table shows under 200,000 clones, with about 85% occurring only once. The source material was PBMCs. The receptors originated from a man aged 50 to 59 in good health and CMV-seronegative.

The chain uses TRBV2 and TRBJ2-3; D is unclear. V was clipped by 5 bases and J by 2 bases, with 5 bases between them. The CDR3 totals 12 residues. The germline CDR1 and CDR2 sequences are SNHLY and FYNNEI. The DNA for the CDR3 is TGTGCCAGCAGTCGGTCCACAGATACGCAGTATTTT. It encodes CASSRSTDTQYF.

The chain couples TRBV4-3 to TRBJ1-4; D call uncertain. V was trimmed by 0 bases and J by 1 base, leaving 9 bases between them. The CDR3 length is 16 residues. Looked up from germline, CDR1 is LGHNA and CDR2 is YSLEER. The CDR3 loop is CASSQERTLTNEKLFF. In nucleotides, the CDR3 is TGCGCCAGCAGCCAAGAAAGGACTTTAACTAATGAAAAACTGTTTTTT.

The V call is TRBV6-5, the J call TRBJ2-2; 8 nucleotides match TRBD1. The V gene end was trimmed by 3 bases and the J gene end by 4 bases; junction bases not matched to a gene: 4. Germline assignment: CDR1 MNHEY and CDR2 SVGAGI. The CDR3 contains 15 residues. CDR3 protein: CASSYGQGATGELFF. The CDR3 DNA reads TGTGCCAGCAGTTATGGTCAGGGGGCCACCGGGGAGCTGTTTTTT.

The chain combines TRBV10-3 with TRBJ1-2, with TRBD1 matching 9 bases. Trimming at V came to 2 bases and at J to 6 bases, leaving 7 bases not matched to a gene. This CDR3 region has 15 residues. Germline CDR1 reads ENHRY; CDR2 reads SYGVKD. CDR3 sequence reads: CAISEKWTGANGYTF. The CDR3 DNA reads as TGTGCCATCAGTGAGAAGTGGACAGGGGCGAATGGCTACACCTTC.

V usage is TRBV2 and J usage is TRBJ1-2, with a tentative D call TRBD1 (6 bases). Trimming shortened V by 6 bases and J by 0 bases, and 14 bases separated the two germline ends. This CDR3 has 15 amino acids. Germline V gene data show CDR1 as SNHLY and CDR2 as FYNNEI. The CDR3 sequence is CASSTPRTANYGYTF. The CDR3 bases are TGTGCCAGCAGCACTCCTCGGACAGCTAACTATGGCTACACCTTC.

V usage is TRBV9 and J usage is TRBJ1-6; D is unclear. Trimming took 3 bases from V and 7 from J, leaving 11 bases between them. Germline CDR1 SGDLS, CDR2 YYNGEE. The length of the CDR3 is 14 residues. In DNA, the CDR3 is TGTGCCAGCAGCGCGGGGTTGGGGAATTCACCCCTCCACTTT. Translated: CASSAGLGNSPLHF.

The chain joins TRBV19 to TRBJ1-5; D is uncertain. Germline CDR1 is LNHDA and CDR2 is SQIVND (reference sequence). The CDR3 runs to 13 residues. The V end was cut by 0 bases, the J end by 9 bases, with 9 bases between. CDR3 protein: CASSIESVRPQHF. CDR3 nucleotide sequence: TGTGCCAGTAGTATAGAGTCGGTCCGGCCCCAGCATTTT. Supplemented by reference TRBV19 and TRBJ1-5, the full variable domain reads DGGITQSPKYLFRKEGQNVTLSCEQNLNHDAMYWYRQDPGQGLRLIYYSQIVNDFQKGDIAEGYSVSREKKESFPLTVTSAQKNPTAFYLCASSIESVRPQHFGDGTRLSIL.

This clone was seen a single time. The chain carries TRBV6-5 and TRBJ2-2, with D perhaps matching TRBD1 (5 bases). The CDR3 spans 13 residues. CDR1 is MNHEY and CDR2 is SVGAGI in the germline V gene. V was cut by 6 bases and J by 5 bases, with 10 bases left in between. CDR3 sequence: CASRRQRTGELFF. The CDR3 DNA follows: TGTGCCAGCAGACGACAGCGAACCGGGGAGCTGTTTTTT.

CDR3 amino acids: CASSQGLRGYTF. For the CDR3, the DNA is TGTGCCAGCTCGCAGGGGCTGAGGGGCTACACCTTC. The rearrangement uses TRBV28 and TRBJ1-2; D is possibly TRBD1 (6 bases). V lost 8 bases to trimming and J lost 8 bases, with 15 bases between them. The CDR3 runs to 12 residues. Germline V gene lookup returns CDR1 MDHEN and CDR2 SYDVKM.

J is TRBJ1-1 and V is TRBV6-5, with 7 bases that match TRBD1. CDR3 length: 15 amino acids. With 5 bases clipped from V and 1 base from J, the junction kept 7 bases outside the gene matches. The germline V gene encodes CDR1 MNHEY and CDR2 SVGAGI. In nucleotides, the CDR3 is TGTGCCAGCAGTCCTCCGACAGGGTCGAACACTGAAGCTTTCTTT. Its translation: CASSPPTGSNTEAFF.

J is TRBJ1-4 and V is TRBV5-6; D is uncertain. Germline CDR1 and CDR2: SGHDT and YYEEEE. CDR3 size: 14 residues. Trimming cost V 2 bases and J 5 bases, with 10 bases left between them. The CDR3 region has the DNA TGTGCCAGCAGCTTCGGCGGGTCGAATGAAAAACTGTTTTTT. The encoded protein is CASSFGGSNEKLFF.

This clone was counted between two and nine times. This chain joins TRBV6-5 and TRBJ2-5; 12 positions agree with TRBD2. Germline trimming cut 2 bases from V and 3 bases from J; bases unmatched to any gene: 1. Germline V lookup: CDR1 MNHEY, CDR2 SVGAGI. This CDR3 comprises 15 residues. The CDR3 DNA follows: TGTGCCAGCAGTTACCGGACTAGCGGGGAAGAGACCCAGTACTTC. Amino acids: CASSYRTSGEETQYF.

This clone was seen once. Germline is not matched at one junction end, which may reflect a read error. The rearrangement links TRBV5-4 to TRBJ1-5, with D hard to call. Germline V gene lookup returns CDR1 SGHNT and CDR2 YYREEE (reference sequence). This CDR3 has 13 residues. The CDR3 loop is CACSLSVDQPQHF. The CDR3, as DNA: TGTGCCTGCAGCTTGTCGGTAGATCAGCCCCAGCATTTT.

V and J are TRBV27 and TRBJ1-4; no firm D call. The CDR3 loop spans 16 amino acids. Germline V gene sequence: CDR1 MNHEY, CDR2 SMNVEV (reference sequence). Trimming took 9 bases from V and 11 from J, leaving 28 bases between them. CDR3: CASRPWEGRAEQKLFF. The CDR3, as DNA: TGTGCCAGTCGACCCTGGGAGGGCCGAGCTGAGCAGAAACTGTTTTTT.

This rearrangement joins TRBV28 to TRBJ2-1, with a tentative D call TRBD2 (6 bases). Trimming removed 6 bases at V and 4 bases at J, with 22 bases between. CDR1 is MDHEN, CDR2 SYDVKM, per germline. The CDR3 consists of 17 residues. The DNA of the CDR3 is TGTGCCAGCAGCCCGCCCCCCCGGGGGAGGATGTACAATGAGCAGTTCTTC. This encodes CASSPPPRGRMYNEQFF.

The rearrangement links TRBV6-1 to TRBJ2-5; the match to TRBD2 covers 10 bases. The CDR3 has 15 amino acids. CDR1 and CDR2 from the germline V gene are MNHNS and SASEGT. V lost 0 bases and J lost 4; bases outside the gene matches: 2. The CDR3 bases are TGTGCCAGCAGTGAAGCAGCGGGGGGGCCAGAGACCCAGTACTTC. It encodes CASSEAAGGPETQYF.

There are a few counts of this clone. V gene TRBV4-1 combines with J gene TRBJ1-1, with 7 bases lining up with TRBD1. The CDR3 has 13 amino acids. Germline CDR1 MGHRA, CDR2 YSYEKL. Trimming removed 4 bases from V and 5 bases from J; junction bases left unmatched: 4. The CDR3 region is CASSPQGETEAFF. CDR3 nucleotide sequence: TGCGCCAGCAGCCCCCAGGGGGAGACTGAAGCTTTCTTT.

This clone was seen only a few times. This chain joins TRBV5-1 and TRBJ2-7; D is unresolved. The V end was cut by 0 bases, the J end by 3 bases, with 7 bases between. Per the germline V gene, CDR1 is SGHRS and CDR2 is YFSETQ. The length of the CDR3 is 13 residues. This chain's CDR3 is CASSLALDYEQYF. The CDR3 DNA reads as TGCGCCAGCAGCTTGGCTCTAGACTACGAGCAGTACTTC.

This clone has more than one count but fewer than ten. The rearrangement links TRBV5-1 to TRBJ2-6; weak D call: TRBD1 (6 bases). The CDR3 has 16 amino acids. Germline CDR1 and CDR2: SGHRS and YFSETQ. The V gene lost 4 bases and the J gene lost 2 bases, with 13 bases spanning the gap. The CDR3 bases are TGCGCCAGCAGCCCGGGACATAAGACTGGGGCCAACGTCCTGACTTTC. This sequence encodes CASSPGHKTGANVLTF.

This chain joins TRBV11-2 and TRBJ2-5; 7 bases are a match to TRBD2. The J segment lost 3 bases and the V segment lost 1 base, leaving 2 bases of the junction unmatched. CDR1 SGHAT and CDR2 FQNNGV come from the germline V gene. The CDR3 has 14 residues. This CDR3 reads CASSLGLAEETQYF. The CDR3 DNA follows: TGTGCCAGCAGCTTAGGCCTAGCGGAAGAGACCCAGTACTTC.

This clone was seen only a few times. This rearrangement joins TRBV7-6 to TRBJ1-3; tentatively, D is TRBD1 (6 bases). V was trimmed by 0 bases and J by 4 bases, leaving 13 bases between them. CDR1 and CDR2 (germline): SGHVS, FNYEAQ. The CDR3 is 16 amino acids. CDR3 region: CASSLAVRGNGNTIYF. DNA of the CDR3: TGTGCCAGCAGCTTAGCGGTCAGGGGAAACGGAAACACCATATATTTT.

This sequence joins TRBV7-6 and TRBJ1-5; 8 bases align to TRBD1. V was pared by 5 bases and J by 0 bases, with 6 bases of the junction left unmatched. From germline, CDR1 is SGHVS and CDR2 FNYEAQ. CDR3 size: 16 residues. As DNA, the CDR3 is TGTGCCAGCAGCCAGGGGGCAGGAACTAGCAATCAGCCCCAGCATTTT. It translates to CASSQGAGTSNQPQHF.

This sequence joins TRBV27 and TRBJ1-2; 9 positions agree with TRBD1. CDR3 length equals 16 residues. CDR1 is MNHEY, CDR2 SMNVEV, per germline (reference sequence). Germline trimming cut 6 bases from V and 2 bases from J; bases unmatched to any gene: 10. This chain's CDR3 is CASRNPRTGENYGYTF. The CDR3 DNA follows: TGTGCCAGCAGAAACCCGCGGACAGGGGAAAACTATGGCTACACCTTC.

The V gene is TRBV7-8, the J gene TRBJ2-7, with 9 bases fitting TRBD1. V dropped 7 bases and J dropped 1; count of bases not matched to a gene: 5. Germline assignment: CDR1 SGHVS and CDR2 FQNEAQ. This CDR3 has 14 residues. The CDR3 DNA is TGTGCCAGCATACCCGGGACAGGGTCCTACGAGCAGTACTTC. It yields the protein CASIPGTGSYEQYF.

V gene TRBV18 combines with J gene TRBJ1-3; D gene uncertain. The CDR3 contains 16 residues. The ends were cut back, 4 bases at V and 4 bases at J, with 17 bases in the middle. Germline loops: CDR1 KGHSH, CDR2 LQKENI. The CDR3 here is CASSRPRGGGGNTIYF. The DNA for the CDR3 is TGTGCCAGCTCACGACCAAGAGGCGGTGGCGGAAACACCATATATTTT.